This passage covers 27 T cell receptor beta chains from one sample sequenced in a study of T cell repertoires in ileal Crohn's disease. Using immunoSEQ multiplex PCR, the repertoire was profiled, and TCRdb retains in-frame clones only, with some absent. The data hold 1,500 or so clones, with around four fifths observed a single time. Sample time point: neoterminal ileum biopsy at postoperative endoscopy, about 6 months after surgery. Sequencing was carried out using ileal tissue. These receptors all stem from an adult with Crohn's disease.

This chain connects TRBV5-1 to TRBJ2-5; tentatively, D is TRBD1 (5 bases). The CDR3 has 14 residues. Trimming removed 0 bases from V and 2 bases from J, with 8 bases in between. Germline CDR1 SGHRS, CDR2 YFSETQ. The CDR3 is CASSLGRTQETQYF. For the CDR3, the DNA is TGCGCCAGCAGCTTGGGTCGGACACAAGAGACCCAGTACTTC.

The J gene is TRBJ2-3, the V gene TRBV6-4; D gene uncertain. Trimming shortened V by 2 bases and J by 3 bases, and 6 bases separated the two germline ends. CDR3 size: 13 residues. Germline CDR1 MRHNA, CDR2 SNTAGT. This CDR3 reads CASSDRETDTQYF. The CDR3 nucleotides read TGTGCCAGCAGTGACAGGGAAACAGATACGCAGTATTTT.

V and J are TRBV5-1 and TRBJ2-1; D remains unclear. V was clipped by 2 bases and J by 0 bases, with 9 bases between them. This CDR3 is 15 amino acids long. Germline lookup yields CDR1 SGHRS and CDR2 YFSETQ. The CDR3 DNA follows: TGCGCCAGCAGCTTCGAACCCAGCTCCTACAATGAGCAGTTCTTC. Amino acid sequence: CASSFEPSSYNEQFF.

The table lists this clone with a count of one. V is TRBV6-4 and J is TRBJ2-3; 7 bases are shared with TRBD2. The CDR3 is 16 residues long. Germline V gene lookup returns CDR1 MRHNA and CDR2 SNTAGT. The V gene end was trimmed by 0 bases and the J gene end by 8 bases; junction bases not matched to a gene: 11. CDR3 bases: TGTGCCAGCAGTGACTCAGGGAGCGGGGCCCAAGGTACGCAGTATTTT. This gives the protein CASSDSGSGAQGTQYF.

The V call is TRBV14, the J call TRBJ1-2; no clear D. Looked up from germline, CDR1 is SGHDN and CDR2 is FVKESK. Trimming left V 5 bases short and J 5 bases short, with 3 bases between. The length of the CDR3 is 10 residues. The CDR3 protein is CASSEYGYTF. The CDR3 DNA reads as TGTGCCAGCAGCGAGTATGGCTACACCTTC.

The chain employs TRBV30 and TRBJ2-1; D possibly corresponds to TRBD1 (6 bases). This CDR3 comprises 15 residues. Germline assignment: CDR1 GTSNPN and CDR2 SVGIG (reference sequence). Between the trimmed V and J ends, which lost 0 bases and 6 bases, there was a span of 15 bases. CDR3 bases: TGTGCCTGGAGTGTTGGGTTGGGACACCTCAATGAGCAGTTCTTC. It yields the protein CAWSVGLGHLNEQFF. Based on the CDR3 plus reference TRBV30 and TRBJ2-1, the full variable domain is SQTIHQWPATLVQPVGSPLSLECTVEGTSNPNLYWYRQAAGRGLQLLFYSVGIGQISSEVPQNLSASRPQDRQFILSSKKLLLSDSGFYLCAWSVGLGHLNEQFFGPGTRLTVL.

The chain employs TRBV5-6 and TRBJ1-5; D ambiguous. The V end was cut by 4 bases, the J end by 9 bases, with 11 bases between. CDR3 size: 12 residues. Germline assignment: CDR1 SGHDT and CDR2 YYEEEE. CDR3 protein: CASSKAPGPQHF. In DNA form, the CDR3 reads TGTGCCAGCAGCAAGGCTCCGGGGCCCCAGCATTTT.

As concerns this clone: This CDR3 is also generated by other DNA sequences in the sample. The chain recombines TRBV5-8 with TRBJ2-5; TRBD2 matches at 14 bases. Germline V CDR1 and CDR2: SGHTS, YDEGEE. There are 16 residues in the CDR3. J lost 5 bases, V lost 8 bases, and 11 bases had no gene match. CDR3 amino acids: CASSIGTSGGIETQYF. CDR3 nucleotides: TGTGCCAGTAGCATCGGGACTAGCGGGGGTATCGAGACCCAGTACTTC.

V gene TRBV27 combines with J gene TRBJ1-1; no firm D call. The germline gives CDR1 MNHEY, CDR2 SMNVEV (reference sequence). Trimming left V 3 bases short and J 1 base short, with 6 bases between. This CDR3 contains 13 residues. As DNA, the CDR3 is TGTGCCAGCAGTTTTAGTGGGAACACTGAAGCTTTCTTT. Translated: CASSFSGNTEAFF.

The chain joins TRBV11-3 to TRBJ2-7; D not resolved. Germline-derived CDR1 and CDR2 are SGHNT and YENEEA. The V and J ends lost 0 bases and 6 bases respectively, with 12 bases between them. This CDR3 is 14 amino acids long. The CDR3 protein is CASSLDPTVPEQYF. As DNA, the CDR3 is TGTGCCAGCAGCTTAGATCCGACTGTTCCCGAGCAGTACTTC. Combining the CDR3 with reference TRBV11-3 and TRBJ2-7 gives the whole variable domain EAGVVQSPRYKIIEKKQPVAFWCNPISGHNTLYWYLQNLGQGPELLIRYENEEAVDDSQLPKDRFSAERLKGVDSTLKIQPAELGDSAVYLCASSLDPTVPEQYFGPGTRLTVT.

The CDR3, as DNA: TGTGCCAGCAGTTTTGGGGACCCCCATGGCTACACCTTC. Translating gives CASSFGDPHGYTF. The rearrangement links TRBV28 to TRBJ1-2, with D perhaps matching TRBD1 (5 bases). V lost 3 bases and J 6 bases, leaving 11 bases between the germline ends. Germline CDR1 MDHEN, CDR2 SYDVKM. The CDR3 runs to 13 residues.

The V call is TRBV5-6, the J call TRBJ2-5; TRBD2 matches at 12 bases. The ends lost 0 bases at V and 4 bases at J; junction bases unmatched: 7. Germline V lookup: CDR1 SGHDT, CDR2 YYEEEE. This CDR3 is built from 17 residues. The CDR3 sequence: CASSLAVPSGGAETQYF. CDR3 DNA: TGTGCCAGCAGCTTGGCGGTTCCTAGCGGGGGGGCAGAGACCCAGTACTTC.

CDR3 in amino acids: CASSEGNSDQPQHF. CDR3 DNA sequence: TGCGCCAGCAGTGAGGGGAATTCAGACCAGCCCCAGCATTTT. The chain combines TRBV10-2 with TRBJ1-5; D unresolved. The CDR3 is made up of 14 amino acids. V was shortened by 2 bases and J by 7 bases, with 12 bases between the two germline ends. The germline CDR1 and CDR2 sequences are WSHSY and SAAADI.

The sample holds one count of this clone. The rearrangement joins TRBV28 to TRBJ1-1, with D hard to call. V was pared by 5 bases and J by 3 bases, with 7 bases between. This CDR3 spans 12 amino acids. Germline CDR1 MDHEN, CDR2 SYDVKM. The CDR3 DNA reads as TGTGCCAGCAGTAATCGATACACTGAAGCTTTCTTT. Translating gives CASSNRYTEAFF.

The chain recombines TRBV6-1 with TRBJ1-1; no definite D call. The CDR3 contains 15 residues. Trimming took off 8 bases at V and 3 bases at J, with 19 bases between the two ends. Germline CDR1 reads MNHNS; CDR2 reads SASEGT. The CDR3 is CASVTTPGRDTEAFF. The CDR3, as DNA: TGTGCCAGCGTAACGACACCCGGGAGGGACACTGAAGCTTTCTTT.

This rearrangement joins TRBV5-5 to TRBJ2-3, with D perhaps being TRBD1 or TRBD2 (5 bases each). Trimming removed 3 bases at V and 0 bases at J, with 14 bases between. The CDR3 is made up of 16 amino acids. Germline-derived CDR1 and CDR2 are SGHKS and YYEKEE (reference sequence). CDR3 amino acids: CASSYDGTPSTDTQYF. CDR3 in DNA: TGTGCCAGCAGCTATGACGGGACGCCGAGCACAGATACGCAGTATTTT. The full variable domain, rest sourced from reference TRBV5-5 and TRBJ2-3, is DAGVTQSPTHLIKTRGQQVTLRCSPISGHKSVSWYQQVLGQGPQFIFQYYEKEERGRGNFPDRFSARQFPNYSSELNVNALLLGDSALYLCASSYDGTPSTDTQYFGPGTRLTVL.

DNA for the CDR3: TGTGCCAGCTCTGCAGGTGATTATCAGCCCCAGCATTTT. Translated: CASSAGDYQPQHF. The chain is built from TRBV2 and TRBJ1-5; no firm D call. The V end lost 8 bases, the J end lost 5 bases, and 13 bases lay between the germline ends. Germline V gives CDR1 SNHLY, CDR2 FYNNEI. The CDR3 consists of 13 residues.

This chain joins TRBV2 and TRBJ2-1, with TRBD2 matching over 13 bases. Germline-derived CDR1 and CDR2 are SNHLY and FYNNEI. The CDR3 is 15 amino acids. V gave up 5 bases and J gave up 7 bases; unmatched junction bases: 5. The CDR3 region has the DNA TGTGCCAGCAGTAAGGAACTAGCGGGGGGGAATGAGCAGTTCTTC. Protein product: CASSKELAGGNEQFF.

The chain uses TRBV27 and TRBJ2-1, with 8 positions matching TRBD1. Germline CDR1 and CDR2: MNHEY and SMNVEV (reference sequence). CDR3 length: 14 amino acids. V gave up 2 bases and J gave up 8 bases; unmatched junction bases: 5. The CDR3 DNA sequence: TGTGCCAGCAGTTTAGGGGCCAGGGGGCATGAGCAGTTCTTC. The encoded protein is CASSLGARGHEQFF.

This chain joins TRBV30 and TRBJ1-3; no reliable D call. The germline V and J ends were trimmed by 3 bases and 0 bases, with 12 bases remaining between them. Germline V gene data show CDR1 as GTSNPN and CDR2 as SVGIG (reference sequence). CDR3 length equals 15 residues. CDR3 protein: CAWSRLASSGNTIYF. The DNA of the CDR3 is TGTGCCTGGAGCCGCCTCGCAAGCTCTGGAAACACCATATATTTT.

The V gene is TRBV11-3, the J gene TRBJ2-1; 13 bases align to TRBD2. CDR3 length equals 15 residues. The V gene's germline CDR1 is SGHNT and CDR2 YENEEA. V lost 5 bases to trimming and J lost 9 bases; unmatched junction nucleotides: 7. In nucleotides, the CDR3 is TGTGCCAGCAGCAAAGGACTAGCGGGGGCGGGTGAGCAGTTCTTC. It specifies CASSKGLAGAGEQFF.

The rearrangement joins TRBV29-1 to TRBJ2-7; D remains ambiguous. The CDR3 extends over 12 amino acids. The germline V and J ends were trimmed by 5 bases and 0 bases, with 8 bases remaining between them. Per the germline V gene, CDR1 is SQVTM and CDR2 is ANQGSEA. CDR3 region: CSVYGNSYEQYF. DNA of the CDR3: TGCAGCGTTTATGGGAACTCCTACGAGCAGTACTTC.

V usage is TRBV5-1 and J usage is TRBJ1-2, with 7 bases aligning to TRBD1. This CDR3 comprises 13 residues. Germline CDR1 reads SGHRS; CDR2 reads YFSETQ. Trimming cost V 3 bases and J 6 bases; bases outside gene matches: 5. The DNA of the CDR3 is TGCGCCAGCAGCTGGACAGGTTCAAATGGCTACACCTTC. This codes for CASSWTGSNGYTF.

The chain carries TRBV27 and TRBJ2-3; D perhaps matches TRBD1 (7 bases). Per the germline V gene, CDR1 is MNHEY and CDR2 is SMNVEV (reference sequence). Trimming left V 3 bases short and J 5 bases short, with 21 bases between. This CDR3 has 17 amino acids. This CDR3 reads CASSLGGDLGGRDTQYF. The CDR3 bases are TGTGCCAGCAGTTTGGGGGGAGACCTAGGGGGCAGAGATACGCAGTATTTT.

This chain joins TRBV29-1 and TRBJ2-7; D is possibly TRBD1 (6 bases). Trimming removed 2 bases from V and 2 bases from J, with 19 bases in between. Germline assignment: CDR1 SQVTM and CDR2 ANQGSEA. The CDR3 is made up of 16 amino acids. The CDR3 loop is CSVERTKLRGAYEQYF. The CDR3 DNA is TGCAGCGTTGAAAGGACAAAACTCAGGGGAGCCTACGAGCAGTACTTC.

The chain couples TRBV5-1 to TRBJ2-7; TRBD1 matches 11 bases. V lost 4 bases and J lost 3; bases outside the gene matches: 9. The germline CDR1 and CDR2 sequences are SGHRS and YFSETQ. The CDR3 totals 16 residues. The CDR3 bases are TGCGCCAGCAGCCCCGACCTCGGGACAGGGGGCTACGAGCAGTACTTC. As protein: CASSPDLGTGGYEQYF. Full variable domain (missing parts from reference TRBV5-1 and TRBJ2-7): KAGVTQTPRYLIKTRGQQVTLSCSPISGHRSVSWYQQTPGQGLQFLFEYFSETQRNKGNFPGRFSGRQFSNSRSEMNVSTLELGDSALYLCASSPDLGTGGYEQYFGPGTRLTVT.

The V call is TRBV5-1, the J call TRBJ2-2; 8 bases fit TRBD1. Trimming took 5 bases from V and 3 from J; bases not matched to a gene: 9. The CDR3 totals 16 residues. CDR1 is SGHRS and CDR2 is YFSETQ in the germline V gene. CDR3: CASSPYRGSDTGELFF. DNA for the CDR3: TGCGCCAGCAGTCCCTACAGGGGGAGTGACACCGGGGAGCTGTTTTTT.